The sequence of this T cell receptor beta chain was determined in a study of OX40 agonist ivuxolimab in advanced cancers. Findings of the study overall: The work left the antigen specificity of expanded peripheral T cells undetermined. At doses 0.1 to 3.0 mg/kg, CD4+ and CD8+ clones expanded.

The length of the CDR3 is 14 residues. The V gene's germline CDR1 is SGHKS and CDR2 YYEKEE (reference sequence). V lost 2 bases to trimming and J lost 3 bases; unmatched junction nucleotides: 4. Clones were sequenced by immunoSEQ multiplex PCR, and TCRdb holds only the in-frame ones, with some missing. The sample includes fewer than 60,000 clones, 75% to 90% of them seen just once. In regard to this clone: Its antigen is not identified.

This receptor was obtained from an adult with an advanced solid tumor such as melanoma, head and neck, liver or kidney cancer. This chain connects TRBV5-5 to TRBJ2-7; TRBD1 matches at 8 bases. The material was CD4+ or CD8+ T cells sorted from blood, obtained in a trial of the OX40 agonist ivuxolimab. The CDR3 spells CASSFWTGYYEQYF. The DNA for the CDR3 is TGTGCCAGCAGCTTCTGGACAGGGTACTACGAGCAGTACTTC.